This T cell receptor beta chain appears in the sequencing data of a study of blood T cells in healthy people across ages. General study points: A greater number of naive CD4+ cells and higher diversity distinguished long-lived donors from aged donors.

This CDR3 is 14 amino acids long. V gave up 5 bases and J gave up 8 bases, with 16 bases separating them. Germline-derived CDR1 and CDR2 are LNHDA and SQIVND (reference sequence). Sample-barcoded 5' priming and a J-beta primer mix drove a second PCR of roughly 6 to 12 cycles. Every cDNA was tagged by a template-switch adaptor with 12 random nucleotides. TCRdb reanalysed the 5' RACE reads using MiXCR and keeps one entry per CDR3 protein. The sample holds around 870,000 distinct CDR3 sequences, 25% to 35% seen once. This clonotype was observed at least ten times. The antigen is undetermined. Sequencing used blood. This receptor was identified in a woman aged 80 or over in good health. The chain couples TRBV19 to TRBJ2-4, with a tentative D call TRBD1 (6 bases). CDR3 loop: CASSVGTSIYIQYF. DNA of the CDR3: TGTGCCAGTAGTGTCGGGACATCAATCTACATTCAGTACTTC.